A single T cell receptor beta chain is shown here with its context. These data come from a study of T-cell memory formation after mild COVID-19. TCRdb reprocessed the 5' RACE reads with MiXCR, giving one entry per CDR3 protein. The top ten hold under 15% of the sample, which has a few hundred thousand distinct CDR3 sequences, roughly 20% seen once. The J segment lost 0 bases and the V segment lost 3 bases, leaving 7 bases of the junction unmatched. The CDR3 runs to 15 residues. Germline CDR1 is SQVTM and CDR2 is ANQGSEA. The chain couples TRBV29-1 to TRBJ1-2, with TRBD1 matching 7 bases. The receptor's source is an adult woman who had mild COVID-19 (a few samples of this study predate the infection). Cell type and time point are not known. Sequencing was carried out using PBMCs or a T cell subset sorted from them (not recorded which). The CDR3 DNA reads TGCAGCGTTGAGGAGGGACAGTCGACTAACTATGGCTACACCTTC. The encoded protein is CSVEEGQSTNYGYTF.